These T cell receptor beta chains were read from a single sample in a study of cytotoxic CD8 clonotypes in ibrutinib-treated CLL. Data came from immunoSEQ multiplex PCR; TCRdb stores just in-frame clones and leaves some out. The sample records under 200,000 clones, roughly 80% being singletons. The sample here was PBMCs, taken after 12 months of ibrutinib treatment. The receptors derive from a human donor with chronic lymphocytic leukemia. Both conserved end residues are part of each CDR3. A D gene is named only where the DNA matches it firmly. The listing skips clone size in some rows; elsewhere it reads once, few, many or a size class.

size	V	D	J	DNA	CDR3
few	TRBV7-2	.	TRBJ2-7	TGTGCCAGCAGCACAGGACGGGATAGAACCTACGAGCAGTACTTC	CASSTGRDRTYEQYF
.	TRBV7-9	TRBD2	TRBJ2-1	TGTGCCAGCAGATGGACTAGCGGGACTCACAATGAGCAGTTCTTC	CASRWTSGTHNEQFF
.	TRBV5-1	.	TRBJ1-4	TGCGCCAGCAGCTTGGGATATGAAAAACTGTTTTTT	CASSLGYEKLFF
.	TRBV25-1	TRBD2	TRBJ2-5	TGTGCCAGCAGTGAAACCGGACTAGCGGGGAGTATCCAAGAGACCCAGTACTTC	CASSETGLAGSIQETQYF
.	TRBV5-1	TRBD1	TRBJ2-2	TGCGCCAGCAGCTTAGGACAGGGGGCCTACACCGGGGAGCTGTTTTTT	CASSLGQGAYTGELFF
.	TRBV18	.	TRBJ2-7	TGTGCCAGCTCACCGGGGGCTGTCCACGAGCAGTACTTC	CASSPGAVHEQYF
.	TRBV5-1	.	TRBJ2-1	TGCGCCAGCAGCTTGGGAGCGAGTGGTCTTGACGAGCAGTTCTTC	CASSLGASGLDEQFF
.	TRBV9	.	TRBJ1-6	TGTGCCAGCAGCGTAGTTGGGTGGGGGGGACGGAATTCACCCCTCCACTTT	CASSVVGWGGRNSPLHF
.	TRBV28	.	TRBJ2-3	TGTGCTAAAGGGGGGTCAAGCACAGATACGCAGTATTTT	CAKGGSSTDTQYF
.	TRBV25-1	.	TRBJ1-3	TGTGCCAGCAGTGAAGGCGGCAGAGCCTCTGGAAACACCATATATTTT	CASSEGGRASGNTIYF
.	TRBV10-2	.	TRBJ2-3	TGCGCCAGCAGAGCACCAGGGGTGGATACGCAGTATTTT	CASRAPGVDTQYF
.	TRBV7-2	TRBD1	TRBJ2-1	TGTGCCAGCAGCTTAGTAGGGACAGGGAAACGGGGGGCCAATGAGCAGTTCTTC	CASSLVGTGKRGANEQFF
.	TRBV7-8	.	TRBJ1-3	TGTGCCAGCAGCTCCCTCGAGGCCCGCATCTCTGGAAACACCATATATTTT	CASSSLEARISGNTIYF
.	TRBV19	.	TRBJ1-1	TGTGCCAGTCGCTGGAACACTGAAGCTTTCTTT	CASRWNTEAFF
.	TRBV11-2	.	TRBJ1-5	TGTGCCAGCAGCTTAGATAAACAGCCCCAGCATTTT	CASSLDKQPQHF
.	TRBV28	.	TRBJ2-5	TGTGCCAGCAGCCTAATCGACAGGTCCCAAGAGACCCAGTACTTC	CASSLIDRSQETQYF
.	TRBV5-4	.	TRBJ1-4	TGTGCCAGCAGCTTGCGGACAGACTGGACTGAAAAACTGTTTTTT	CASSLRTDWTEKLFF
.	TRBV7-9	TRBD1	TRBJ2-5	TGTGCCAGCAGCTTAAAGGCAGGGGGCATAGAGACCCAGTACTTC	CASSLKAGGIETQYF
.	TRBV7-3	.	TRBJ2-6	TGTGCCAGCAGCCTGACCTCGGGTCTCCCTCCATCTGGGGCCAACGTCCTGACTTTC	CASSLTSGLPPSGANVLTF
.	TRBV7-9	.	TRBJ2-3	TGTGCCAGCAGCCCAGGGGGCGGGAGGACAGATACGCAGTATTTT	CASSPGGGRTDTQYF
.	TRBV21-1	.	TRBJ1-3	TGTGCCAGCAGCAAATCAATCATTGTCCCATTCTCTGGAAACACCATATATTTT	CASSKSIIVPFSGNTIYF
.	TRBV15	.	TRBJ1-1	TGTGCCACCAGCAGAGACAGGACAAACTCAGTAATGGCTTTCTTT	CATSRDRTNSVMAFF
.	TRBV28	TRBD1	TRBJ1-2	TGTGCCAGCGGGACAGGCGTATACTATGGCTACACCTTC	CASGTGVYYGYTF
.	TRBV4-2	TRBD2	TRBJ2-7	TGTGCCAGCAGCCAAGATCCTAGCGGGAGTCCCTGCGAGCAGTACTTC	CASSQDPSGSPCEQYF
.	TRBV11-1	TRBD1	TRBJ1-2	TGTGCCAGCAGCTTCCCCCGGGACAGGGACTCGTTAGAGCATGGCTACACCTTC	CASSFPRDRDSLEHGYTF
.	TRBV28	TRBD1	TRBJ2-5	TGTGCCAGCACCCCCCGGGGACAGGGACAACGAGAGACCCAGTACTTC	CASTPRGQGQRETQYF
.	TRBV5-1	.	TRBJ2-1	TGCGCCAGCAGCTCCCCGTCCGGATTTCTTCCCTACAATGAGCAGTTCTTC	CASSSPSGFLPYNEQFF
.	TRBV28	.	TRBJ1-1	TGTGCCAGCAGTCCCGGTCGGAGCTCCAACACTGAAGCTTTCTTT	CASSPGRSSNTEAFF
.	TRBV28	TRBD2	TRBJ2-1	TGTGCCAGCAGTTCGTCACGGACTAGCGGGAGAGCCGATGAGCAGTTCTTC	CASSSSRTSGRADEQFF
few	TRBV18	TRBD2	TRBJ2-2	TGTGCCAGCTCACCCTCCTCGGTAGCGGGAGGCGGCGGGGAGCTGTTTTTT	CASSPSSVAGGGGELFF
.	TRBV19	TRBD2	TRBJ2-7	TGTGCCAGTAGGCCGACTAGCGGGGGGCACTACGAGCAGTACTTC	CASRPTSGGHYEQYF
.	TRBV15	.	TRBJ1-1	TGTGCCACCAGCAGTTCCCGGACGCTCTACACTGAAGCTTTCTTT	CATSSSRTLYTEAFF
.	TRBV5-1	TRBD2	TRBJ2-3	TGCGCCAGCAGCTGGAGCGGGGGGGACACAGATACGCAGTATTTT	CASSWSGGDTDTQYF
.	TRBV7-9	.	TRBJ2-2	TGTGCCAGCAGCCATTTCCCCAGGGGAACCGGGGAGCTGTTTTTT	CASSHFPRGTGELFF
few	TRBV9	TRBD2	TRBJ2-1	TGTGCCAGCAGCGTAGTAGCGGGGGGGCCAGATGAGCAGTTCTTC	CASSVVAGGPDEQFF
.	TRBV19	.	TRBJ1-2	TGTGCCAGTAGCCCCGAGCGAGGCTCGGGGTCCTATGGCTACACCTTC	CASSPERGSGSYGYTF
.	TRBV7-8	.	TRBJ1-1	TGTGCCAGCAGCTTAGCGGTTCAGAACACTGAAGCTTTCTTT	CASSLAVQNTEAFF
.	TRBV7-2	.	TRBJ2-3	TGTGCCAGCAGCATTGGGACCGCCGGAGATACGCAGTATTTT	CASSIGTAGDTQYF
.	TRBV28	TRBD1	TRBJ2-7	TGTGCCAGCAGGCAGGGGGTCGACAGCTACGAGCAGTACTTC	CASRQGVDSYEQYF
few	TRBV5-4	.	TRBJ2-1	TGTGCCAGCAGCTTGTCAGGCGGCAGGGGGGACAATGAGCAGTTCTTC	CASSLSGGRGDNEQFF
.	TRBV28	.	TRBJ2-1	TGTGCCAGCAGTTTCCTTCGGAGCTCCTACAATGAGCAGTTCTTC	CASSFLRSSYNEQFF
.	TRBV5-8	TRBD2	TRBJ2-7	TGTGCCAGCAGCTTCGGGTCGGGGGGCTCCTACGAGCAGTACTTC	CASSFGSGGSYEQYF
many	TRBV6-5	.	TRBJ2-7	TGTGCCAGCAGTTACCCCAGCCGACGGGGGAGCTACGAGCAGTACTTC	CASSYPSRRGSYEQYF
.	TRBV5-4	TRBD2	TRBJ2-6	TGTGCCAGCAGCTTAGGCGGGGGGTATTTAGGGGCCAACGTCCTGACTTTC	CASSLGGGYLGANVLTF
.	TRBV5-4	.	TRBJ2-2	TGTGCCAGCAGCTTGGCCGGGATCCCAGGGCAACACCGGGGAGCTGTTTTT	CASSLAGIPGQHRGAVF
.	TRBV5-5	.	TRBJ1-1	TGTGCCAGCAGCTTGGAGGGACCGGAGAACACTGAAGCTTTCTTT	CASSLEGPENTEAFF
.	TRBV7-9	TRBD1	TRBJ1-2	TGTGCCAGCAGCTTAGCCCCGGGACAGTACGGCTATGGCTACACCTTC	CASSLAPGQYGYGYTF
.	TRBV19	.	TRBJ2-3	TGTGCCAGTAGTGGAAATCTAGGCACAGATACGCAGTATTTT	CASSGNLGTDTQYF